The sample holds many counts of the clone carrying this TCR beta chain. What it binds is unknown. The CDR3 consists of 17 residues. Germline V gene data show CDR1 as SEHNR and CDR2 as FQNEAQ (reference sequence). The V gene end was trimmed by 5 bases and the J gene end by 0 bases; junction bases not matched to a gene: 13. This sample was taken from a study of regulatory T cells in long-lasting Graves disease. Indicated time point: newly diagnosed GD, antithyroid drugs for less than 3 months. PBMC RNA served as the TCR library source. Study-wide findings and caveats: Samples came from peripheral blood alone, without thyroid tissue.

With iRepertoire HTBI primers and Arm-PCR of CDR3 regions, TCR beta libraries were built. Each CDR3 protein is one row after TCRdb ran MiXCR on the multiplex PCR reads. Among roughly 400,000 distinct CDR3 sequences listed, 15% were seen once. This sample also belongs to another study, concerning T cells in Graves' hyperthyroidism and ophthalmopathy. That work adds: Most thyroid clonotypes expanded above 0.001 appeared in blood too.

This clonotype originated in a woman between 35 and 50 years old with Graves disease. The chain joins TRBV7-9 to TRBJ2-7; 7 positions match TRBD1. The input for sequencing was peripheral blood mononuclear cells (PBMCs), taken at new diagnosis, from a patient treated with antithyroid drugs. CDR3 coding DNA: TGTGCCAGCAGCCCAACCCCCGGGACAGCGCCCTCCTACGAGCAGTACTTC. Translation: CASSPTPGTAPSYEQYF.